These T cell receptor beta chains were read from a single sample in a study of T-cell reconstitution after alpha-beta-depleted transplantation in children. TCRdb re-analysed the PCR reads in MiXCR, keeping a single row per CDR3 protein. The table lists 450,000 to 600,000 distinct CDR3 sequences, over 9.5% of them singletons. This sample comprised PBMCs, obtained before TCRalphabeta/CD19-depleted stem cell transplant. All receptors come from a child younger than 10 with inherited bone marrow failure, due to receive a stem cell transplant. Both conserved end residues are part of each CDR3. Each record gives: V gene, clone size, D gene, CDR3 length, J gene, CDR3 protein, CDR3 DNA. D genes are given only for firm matches. Size is stated for part of the rows, as once, few or many counts, or as a class when the clone is expanded.

TRBV27	few	NA	14	TRBJ2-1	CASSLNGGLNEQFF	TGTGCCAGCAGTTTAAATGGCGGGCTCAATGAGCAGTTCTTC
TRBV6-5	NA	NA	11	TRBJ2-7	CASSYIGEQYF	TGTGCCAGCAGTTATATCGGCGAGCAGTACTTC
TRBV11-2	many	NA	15	TRBJ2-1	CASSLDPDPLRETFF	TGTGCCAGCAGCTTAGATCCAGACCCGCTGAGGGAAACGTTCTTC
TRBV2	many	NA	13	TRBJ2-3	CAGKDRFPDTQYF	TGTGCCGGCAAGGACAGATTCCCAGATACGCAGTATTTT
TRBV2	many	TRBD1	17	TRBJ1-5	CASSSEDRRLSNQPQHF	TGTGCCAGCAGTTCAGAGGACAGGCGACTTAGCAATCAGCCCCAGCATTTT
TRBV5-1	many	TRBD1	15	TRBJ1-6	CASSLAGTGRSPLHF	TGCGCCAGCAGCTTGGCCGGGACAGGTCGTTCACCCCTCCACTTT
TRBV2	NA	NA	13	TRBJ2-7	CASKDRTDYEQYF	TGTGCCAGCAAGGACAGAACCGACTACGAGCAGTACTTC
TRBV5-6	many	NA	11	TRBJ2-7	CASSLGFLVAF	TGTGCCAGCAGCTTGGGATTTTTAGTGGCTTTC
TRBV29-1	many	TRBD1	12	TRBJ1-2	CSVRTGTYGYTF	TGCAGCGTTCGGACAGGAACCTATGGCTACACCTTC
TRBV29-1	many	NA	12	TRBJ1-1	CSVERANTEAFF	TGCAGCGTTGAAAGGGCAAACACTGAAGCTTTCTTT
TRBV11-2	many	NA	18	TRBJ2-2	CASSLEGFSGDSRGELFF	TGTGCCAGCAGCTTAGAGGGTTTTAGCGGGGACAGTAGAGGGGAGCTGTTTTTT
TRBV9	few	TRBD2	15	TRBJ2-1	CASSLAGGGRNEQFF	TGTGCCAGCTCCCTAGCGGGAGGCGGTAGGAATGAGCAGTTCTTC
TRBV13	many	TRBD2	18	TRBJ2-1	CASSQIVPSGIRYNEQFF	TGTGCCAGCAGCCAGATCGTTCCTAGCGGGATTAGGTACAATGAGCAGTTCTTC
TRBV5-5	many	TRBD1	12	TRBJ1-1	CASSSTGSEAFF	TGTGCCAGCAGCTCGACAGGGAGTGAAGCTTTCTTT
TRBV20-1	NA	TRBD2	18	TRBJ2-3	CSAAGLAGEGAPTDTQYF	TGCAGTGCGGCCGGACTAGCGGGAGAAGGGGCCCCCACAGATACGCAGTATTTT
TRBV12-3/TRBV12-4	many	NA	13	TRBJ2-5	CASSQNRWETQYF	TGTGCCAGCAGCCAAAATAGGTGGGAGACCCAGTACTTC
TRBV19	once	TRBD2	15	TRBJ2-1	CASRLAGGAWDEQFF	TGTGCCAGCCGACTAGCGGGAGGTGCCTGGGATGAGCAGTTCTTC
TRBV5-1	many	TRBD1	15	TRBJ1-1	CASSSRGRGHTEAFF	TGCGCCAGCAGCTCCCGGGGCAGGGGGCACACTGAAGCTTTCTTT
TRBV12-3/TRBV12-4	many	NA	12	TRBJ1-5	CASSFFRQPQHF	TGTGCCAGCAGTTTCTTCCGGCAGCCCCAGCATTTT
TRBV20-1	few	NA	13	TRBJ2-3	CSAIRRSLDTQYF	TGCAGTGCTATTAGGCGGAGTCTAGATACGCAGTATTTT
TRBV7-9	many	NA	12	TRBJ2-2	CASSLVSGELFF	TGTGCCAGCAGCTTAGTTTCCGGGGAGCTGTTTTTT
TRBV7-2	many	TRBD2	19	TRBJ2-1	CASSPVGLAGAHSYNEQFF	TGTGCCAGCAGCCCCGTTGGGCTAGCGGGAGCTCACTCCTACAATGAGCAGTTCTTC
TRBV13	many	TRBD2	13	TRBJ2-5	CASSGLDMETQYF	TGTGCCAGCAGCGGACTAGATATGGAGACCCAGTACTTC
TRBV2	many	NA	13	TRBJ2-5	CASSEGLGETQYF	TGTGCCAGCAGTGAGGGACTCGGGGAGACCCAGTACTTC
TRBV5-6	NA	NA	13	TRBJ2-6	CASSLGANWVLTF	TGTGCCAGCAGCTTGGGGGCCAATTGGGTCCTGACTTTC
TRBV28	many	TRBD1	13	TRBJ2-7	CASSPRGPYEQYF	TGTGCCAGCAGCCCGAGGGGGCCCTACGAGCAGTACTTC
TRBV6-5	few	NA	14	TRBJ1-1	CASSYGAGDTEAFF	TGTGCCAGCAGTTACGGGGCCGGGGACACTGAAGCTTTCTTT
TRBV2	NA	TRBD1	15	TRBJ1-5	CASGIRDRVHQPQHF	TGTGCCAGCGGAATTCGGGACAGGGTGCACCAGCCCCAGCATTTT
TRBV20-1	few	NA	13	TRBJ2-7	CSARDPLRLEQYF	TGCAGTGCTAGAGATCCCCTACGACTTGAGCAGTACTTC
TRBV12-3/TRBV12-4	many	NA	13	TRBJ1-2	CASSLMGNYGYTF	TGTGCCAGCAGTTTAATGGGGAACTATGGCTACACCTTC